What follows are 16 T cell receptor beta chains derived from one specimen sequenced in a study of human T cells and chemical hapten exposure. As to time point: patch test 3, about 24 weeks after DPC sensitization. Treatment reported: therapeutic diphenylcyclopropenone sensitization with weekly scalp DPC. From the RACE reads, TCRdb called clonotypes with MiXCR, one entry per CDR3 protein. Among more than 150,000 distinct CDR3 sequences listed, more than 20% were seen once. This specimen was whole blood, taken in connection with sensitization to the hapten diphenylcyclopropenone (DPC). Receptors originate from a woman aged 40 to 50 with alopecia areata. Some clones in this sample may be carry-over from other donors' samples.

A few counts support this clonotype. The chain recombines TRBV11-1 with TRBJ2-3; tentatively, D is TRBD2 (6 bases). The CDR3 sequence is 15 residues long. The germline CDR1 and CDR2 sequences are SGHAT and FQDESV (reference sequence). The V end was cut by 0 bases, the J end by 6 bases, with 13 bases between. Here the CDR3 DNA reads TGTGCCAGCAGCTTAGCGGAGGGACGAGCTGATACGCAGTATTTT. It encodes CASSLAEGRADTQYF.

The chain couples TRBV6-2 or TRBV6-3 to TRBJ2-1; D is undetermined. Trimming took 0 bases from V and 5 from J, leaving 11 bases between them. CDR1 MNHEY and CDR2 SVGEGT come from the germline V gene. The CDR3 is made up of 15 amino acids. CDR3 amino acids: CASSYSAALDNEQFF. CDR3 DNA: TGTGCCAGCAGTTACTCGGCGGCGCTCGACAATGAGCAGTTCTTC.

The gene calls are TRBV29-1 and TRBJ2-1, with 8 bases fitting TRBD2. This CDR3 is 16 amino acids long. V gave up 3 bases and J gave up 7 bases; unmatched junction bases: 14. Germline CDR1 is SQVTM and CDR2 is ANQGSEA. CDR3 residues: CSVDGEAGAYVNEQFF. CDR3 sequence (DNA): TGCAGCGTTGATGGGGAAGCGGGAGCGTACGTTAATGAGCAGTTCTTC.

This clonotype was observed a few times. The gene calls are TRBV12-3 or TRBV12-4 and TRBJ2-6; D call uncertain. The CDR3 is 14 amino acids. Deletions cut 6 bases from V and 2 bases from J, with 8 bases between. CDR3 region: CASSPVAGANVLTF. The CDR3 DNA follows: TGTGCCAGCAGCCCGGTGGCTGGGGCCAACGTCCTGACTTTC.

This clonotype has just a few counts. V is TRBV10-3 and J is TRBJ1-5; D not resolved. CDR1 is ENHRY, CDR2 SYGVKD, per germline. This CDR3 has 13 amino acids. V lost 0 bases and J lost 4, with 4 bases in between. CDR3 sequence: CAISESSNQPQHF. CDR3 nucleotides: TGTGCCATCAGTGAGTCGAGTAATCAGCCCCAGCATTTT.

This rearrangement joins TRBV12-3 or TRBV12-4 to TRBJ1-1; D unresolved. This CDR3 contains 13 residues. Between the trimmed V and J ends, which lost 2 bases and 1 base, there was a span of 5 bases. This chain's CDR3 is CASSLWQNTEAFF. DNA for the CDR3: TGTGCCAGCAGTTTATGGCAGAACACTGAAGCTTTCTTT.

This clonotype came up a few times. The chain couples TRBV5-5 to TRBJ2-1, with 10 bases matching TRBD1. This CDR3 is built from 14 residues. The germline gives CDR1 SGHKS, CDR2 YYEKEE (reference sequence). J lost 8 bases, V lost 4 bases, and 6 bases had no gene match. In nucleotides, the CDR3 is TGTGCCAGCAGCCCGGGGACAGGGGAATATGAGCAGTTCTTC. Residues: CASSPGTGEYEQFF.

At least ten counts were recorded for this clonotype. The chain carries TRBV6-5 and TRBJ1-2, with 9 bases aligning to TRBD1. The V segment lost 2 bases and the J segment 6 bases; nucleotides outside the gene matches: 10. Per the germline V gene, CDR1 is MNHEY and CDR2 is SVGAGI. CDR3 length equals 16 residues. The CDR3 DNA reads TGTGCCAGCAGTTACACCCCGGGACAGGGTGACCATGGCTACACCTTC. Amino acids: CASSYTPGQGDHGYTF.

The chain employs TRBV5-1 and TRBJ2-3; 11 nucleotides match TRBD2. From germline, CDR1 is SGHRS and CDR2 YFSETQ. The CDR3 is made up of 18 amino acids. V gave up 0 bases and J gave up 0 bases; unmatched junction bases: 6. CDR3: CASSLVASGRTSTDTQYF. DNA for the CDR3: TGCGCCAGCAGCTTGGTGGCTAGCGGGAGGACTAGCACAGATACGCAGTATTTT.

This rearrangement joins TRBV9 to TRBJ2-3; unclear D gene. Germline V lookup: CDR1 SGDLS, CDR2 YYNGEE. The CDR3 totals 12 residues. V was trimmed by 6 bases and J by 7 bases, leaving 12 bases between them. The CDR3 DNA is TGTGCCAGCACCCTAGACGGGCATACGCAGTATTTT. Translated: CASTLDGHTQYF.

The rearrangement links TRBV18 to TRBJ2-3, with 11 bases matching TRBD2. The CDR3 length is 18 residues. The V and J ends lost 0 bases and 1 base, in that order; junction bases with no gene match: 6. Germline values: CDR1 KGHSH, CDR2 LQKENI. The CDR3 protein is CASSPPETSGTGTDTQYF. DNA of the CDR3: TGTGCCAGCTCACCACCTGAGACTAGCGGGACCGGCACAGATACGCAGTATTTT. The full variable domain, in which reference TRBV18 and TRBJ2-3 provide the parts outside the CDR3, is NAGVMQNPRHLVRRRGQEARLRCSPMKGHSHVYWYRQLPEEGLKFMVYLQKENIIDESGMPKERFSAEFPKEGPSILRIQQVVRGDSAAYFCASSPPETSGTGTDTQYFGPGTRLTVL.

The rearrangement joins TRBV10-3 to TRBJ2-2; D may match TRBD1 or TRBD2 (5 bases each). Per germline, CDR1 ENHRY and CDR2 SYGVKD. V gave up 11 bases and J gave up 6 bases, with 19 bases separating them. This CDR3 is 14 amino acids long. CDR3 sequence: CAVESGTLPGELFF. CDR3 DNA: TGTGCCGTCGAATCGGGGACGTTGCCCGGGGAGCTGTTTTTT.

J is TRBJ1-1 and V is TRBV10-3; TRBD1 matches 7 bases. The junction had 7 bases not matched to a gene; V was cut back by 5 bases and J by 1 base. The germline gives CDR1 ENHRY, CDR2 SYGVKD. The CDR3 covers 15 residues. DNA for the CDR3: TGTGCCATCAGTTTCAGCGACAGGGAGAACACTGAAGCTTTCTTT. It is translated as CAISFSDRENTEAFF.

This clonotype was observed many times. The chain couples TRBV29-1 to TRBJ2-3; D tentatively reads TRBD1 or TRBD2 (5 bases each). The germline V gene encodes CDR1 SQVTM and CDR2 ANQGSEA. The CDR3 sequence is 12 residues long. The ends were cut back, 4 bases at V and 3 bases at J, with 8 bases in the middle. The CDR3 loop is CSVGRETDTQYF. The CDR3 DNA reads as TGCAGCGTTGGCAGGGAGACAGATACGCAGTATTTT.

This clonotype was observed at least ten times. The J gene is TRBJ2-7, the V gene TRBV4-2; either TRBD1 or TRBD2 may fit D (5 bases each). CDR1 is LGHNA, CDR2 YNFKEQ, per germline. CDR3 size: 14 residues. With 4 bases removed from V and 0 bases from J, the gap between germline ends came to 10 bases. CDR3 in DNA: TGTGCCAGCAGCCCCAGGGCGGGCTCCTACGAGCAGTACTTC. It translates to CASSPRAGSYEQYF.

The chain joins TRBV7-2 to TRBJ2-7; D possibly corresponds to TRBD2 (6 bases). Germline V CDR1 and CDR2: SGHTA, FQGNSA. The CDR3 has 15 amino acids. Trimming took off 5 bases at V and 0 bases at J, with 14 bases between the two ends. The CDR3 DNA sequence: TGTGCCAGCAGCCCACCGGGACTTAGCTCCTACGAGCAGTACTTC. Its translation: CASSPPGLSSYEQYF. Full variable domain (missing parts from reference TRBV7-2 and TRBJ2-7): GAGVSQSPSNKVTEKGKDVELRCDPISGHTALYWYRQSLGQGLEFLIYFQGNSAPDKSGLPSDRFSAERTGGSVSTLTIQRTQQEDSAVYLCASSPPGLSSYEQYFGPGTRLTVT.